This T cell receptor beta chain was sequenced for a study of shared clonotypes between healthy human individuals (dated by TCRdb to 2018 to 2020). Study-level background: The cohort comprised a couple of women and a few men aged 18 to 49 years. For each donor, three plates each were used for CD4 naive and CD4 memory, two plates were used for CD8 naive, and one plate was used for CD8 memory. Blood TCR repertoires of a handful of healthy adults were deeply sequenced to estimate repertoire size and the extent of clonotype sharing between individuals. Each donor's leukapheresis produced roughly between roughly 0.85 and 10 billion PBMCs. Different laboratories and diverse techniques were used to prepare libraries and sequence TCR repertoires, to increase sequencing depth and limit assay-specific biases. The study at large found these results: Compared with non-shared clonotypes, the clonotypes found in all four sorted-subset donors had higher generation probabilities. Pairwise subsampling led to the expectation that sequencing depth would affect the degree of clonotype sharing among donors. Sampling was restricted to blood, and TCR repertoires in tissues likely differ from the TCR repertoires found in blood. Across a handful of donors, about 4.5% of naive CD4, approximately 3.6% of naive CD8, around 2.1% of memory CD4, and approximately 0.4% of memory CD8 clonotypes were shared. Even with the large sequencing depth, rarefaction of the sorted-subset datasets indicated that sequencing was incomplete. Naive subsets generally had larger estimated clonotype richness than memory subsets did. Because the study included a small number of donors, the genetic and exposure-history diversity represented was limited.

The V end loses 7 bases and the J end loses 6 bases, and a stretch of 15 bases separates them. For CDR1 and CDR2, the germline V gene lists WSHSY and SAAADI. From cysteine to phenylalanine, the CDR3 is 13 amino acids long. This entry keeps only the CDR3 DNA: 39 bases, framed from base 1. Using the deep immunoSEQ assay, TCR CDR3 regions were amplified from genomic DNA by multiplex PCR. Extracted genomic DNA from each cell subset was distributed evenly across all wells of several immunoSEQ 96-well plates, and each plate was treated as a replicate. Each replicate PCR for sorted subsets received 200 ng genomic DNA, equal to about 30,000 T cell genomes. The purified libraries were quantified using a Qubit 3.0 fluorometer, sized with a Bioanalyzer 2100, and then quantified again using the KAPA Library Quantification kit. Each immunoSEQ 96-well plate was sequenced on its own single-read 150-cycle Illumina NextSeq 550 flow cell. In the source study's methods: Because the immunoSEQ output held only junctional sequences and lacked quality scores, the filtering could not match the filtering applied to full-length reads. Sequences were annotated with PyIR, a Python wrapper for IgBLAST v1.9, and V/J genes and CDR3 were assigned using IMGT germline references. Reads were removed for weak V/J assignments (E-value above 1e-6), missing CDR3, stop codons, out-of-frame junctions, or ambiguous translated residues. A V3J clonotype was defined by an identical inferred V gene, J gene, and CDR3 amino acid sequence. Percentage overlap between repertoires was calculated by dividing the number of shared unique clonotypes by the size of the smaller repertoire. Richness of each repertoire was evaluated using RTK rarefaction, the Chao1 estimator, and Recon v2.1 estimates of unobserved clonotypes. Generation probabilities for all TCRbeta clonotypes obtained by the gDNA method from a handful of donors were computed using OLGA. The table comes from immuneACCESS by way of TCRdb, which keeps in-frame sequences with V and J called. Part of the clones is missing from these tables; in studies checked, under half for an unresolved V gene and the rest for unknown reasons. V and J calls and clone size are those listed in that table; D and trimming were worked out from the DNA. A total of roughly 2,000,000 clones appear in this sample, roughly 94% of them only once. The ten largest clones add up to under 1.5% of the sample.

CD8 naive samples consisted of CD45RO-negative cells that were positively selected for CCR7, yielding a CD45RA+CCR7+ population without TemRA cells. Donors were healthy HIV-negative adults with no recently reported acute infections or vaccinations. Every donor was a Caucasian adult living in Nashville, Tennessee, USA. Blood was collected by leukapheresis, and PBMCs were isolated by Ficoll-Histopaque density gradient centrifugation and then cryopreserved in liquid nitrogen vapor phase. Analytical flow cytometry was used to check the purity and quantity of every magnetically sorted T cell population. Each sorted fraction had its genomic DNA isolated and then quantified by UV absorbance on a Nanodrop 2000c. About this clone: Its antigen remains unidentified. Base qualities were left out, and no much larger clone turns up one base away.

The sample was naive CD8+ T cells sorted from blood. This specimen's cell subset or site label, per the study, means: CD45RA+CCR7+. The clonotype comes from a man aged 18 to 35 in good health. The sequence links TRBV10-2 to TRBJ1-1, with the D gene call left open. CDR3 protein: CASNTIVGAEAFF. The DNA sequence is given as TGCGCCAGCAACACTATCGTTGGAGCTGAAGCTTTCTTT.